This passage covers 28 T cell receptor beta chains from one sample sequenced in a study of blood T cell repertoires in COVID-19. Clones were sequenced by immunoSEQ multiplex PCR, and TCRdb holds only the in-frame ones, with some missing. This table has about 200,000 clones, 87% appearing once. The material sequenced was peripheral blood. These receptor sequences come from a man aged 55 to 70 with active or convalescent COVID-19.

The CDR3 bases are TGTGCCAGTAGTATTGGAGGGGTTAGCAATCAGCCCCAGCATTTT. As protein: CASSIGGVSNQPQHF. V gene TRBV19 combines with J gene TRBJ1-5; D may be TRBD1 (5 bases). Germline V gene data show CDR1 as LNHDA and CDR2 as SQIVND (reference sequence). V was clipped by 3 bases and J by 0 bases, with 9 bases between them. The CDR3 is made up of 15 amino acids.

The chain employs TRBV7-9 and TRBJ2-1; D gene unclear. Germline CDR1 is SEHNR and CDR2 is FQNEAQ (reference sequence). With 1 base removed from V and 6 bases from J, the gap between germline ends came to 7 bases. The CDR3 contains 13 residues. CDR3 bases: TGTGCCAGCAGCTTAGGCTACCCCAATGAGCAGTTCTTC. It specifies CASSLGYPNEQFF. Using reference TRBV7-9 and TRBJ2-1 for the parts outside the CDR3, the full variable domain is DTGVSQNPRHKITKRGQNVTFRCDPISEHNRLYWYRQTLGQGPEFLTYFQNEAQLEKSRLLSDRFSAERPKGSFSTLEIQRTEQGDSAMYLCASSLGYPNEQFFGPGTRLTVL.

The chain employs TRBV7-9 and TRBJ2-2, with 10 bases lining up with TRBD2. J was trimmed by 1 base and V by 7 bases; bases with no gene match: 12. This CDR3 has 18 amino acids. Per the germline V gene, CDR1 is SEHNR and CDR2 is FQNEAQ (reference sequence). The CDR3 loop reads CASIFGLAVPLNTGELFF. The CDR3 DNA is TGTGCCAGCATCTTTGGACTAGCGGTACCGCTGAACACCGGGGAGCTGTTTTTT.

This chain links TRBV9 with TRBJ2-5, with 7 bases matching TRBD1. J gave up 5 bases and V 3 bases, and 4 bases lay outside the gene matches. Looked up from germline, CDR1 is SGDLS and CDR2 is YYNGEE. This CDR3 contains 13 residues. The CDR3 here is CASSEGAEETQYF. The CDR3 nucleotides are TGTGCCAGCAGCGAGGGGGCCGAGGAGACCCAGTACTTC.

The genes are TRBV6-5 and TRBJ2-7; weak D call: TRBD2 (5 bases). The germline CDR1 and CDR2 sequences are MNHEY and SVGAGI. V was clipped by 5 bases and J by 4 bases, with 12 bases between them. The CDR3 sequence is 13 residues long. The CDR3 protein is CASSPRVAYEQYF. CDR3 sequence (DNA): TGTGCCAGCAGTCCCCGAGTAGCGTACGAGCAGTACTTC.

The chain recombines TRBV4-1 with TRBJ1-2; 7 bases fit TRBD1. Germline-derived CDR1 and CDR2 are MGHRA and YSYEKL. This CDR3 comprises 15 residues. The junction had 3 bases not matched to a gene; V was cut back by 0 bases and J by 2 bases. CDR3 DNA: TGCGCCAGCAGCCAAGACACCAGGGGGAACTATGGCTACACCTTC. Translating gives CASSQDTRGNYGYTF.

The chain is built from TRBV9 and TRBJ2-3; 7 bases map to TRBD1. Per germline, CDR1 SGDLS and CDR2 YYNGEE. Trimming at V came to 4 bases and at J to 2 bases, leaving 4 bases not matched to a gene. The CDR3 length is 14 residues. This chain's CDR3 is CASSPGTATDTQYF. The CDR3 nucleotides read TGTGCCAGCAGCCCAGGGACAGCCACAGATACGCAGTATTTT.

This chain uses TRBV27 with TRBJ2-7; D is perhaps TRBD1 (6 bases). CDR3 length: 13 residues. CDR1 MNHEY and CDR2 SMNVEV come from the germline V gene (reference sequence). Deletions cut 10 bases from V and 3 bases from J, with 16 bases between. The DNA of the CDR3 is TGTGCCACCCGTTCATCGGACAGCTACGAGCAGTACTTC. Encoded protein: CATRSSDSYEQYF.

The chain joins TRBV7-3 to TRBJ1-1; D ambiguous. Per the germline V gene, CDR1 is SGHTA and CDR2 is FQGTGA. V dropped 5 bases and J dropped 1 base, with 8 bases sitting between them. This CDR3 is 13 amino acids long. CDR3 nucleotides: TGTGCCAGCAGCCGAAATAGGAACACTGAAGCTTTCTTT. Translating it yields CASSRNRNTEAFF. Based on the CDR3 plus reference TRBV7-3 and TRBJ1-1, the full variable domain is GAGVSQTPSNKVTEKGKYVELRCDPISGHTALYWYRQSLGQGPEFLIYFQGTGAADDSGLPNDRFFAVRPEGSVSTLKIQRTERGDSAVYLCASSRNRNTEAFFGQGTRLTVV.

This clone was observed a single time. V usage is TRBV6-5 and J usage is TRBJ2-2; D is undetermined. The germline CDR1 and CDR2 sequences are MNHEY and SVGAGI. The CDR3 has 13 residues. V was pared by 6 bases and J by 1 base, with 6 bases between. In DNA form, the CDR3 reads TGTGCCAGCAGGCCGGTGAACACCGGGGAGCTGTTTTTT. Its protein product is CASRPVNTGELFF.

This chain links TRBV15 with TRBJ2-3; 13 bases fit TRBD2. Germline CDR1 LNHNV, CDR2 YYDKDF (reference sequence). J was trimmed by 1 base and V by 2 bases; bases with no gene match: 6. This CDR3 is 18 amino acids long. This chain's CDR3 is CATSRSRTSGGRTDTQYF. CDR3 coding DNA: TGTGCCACCAGCAGATCTAGGACTAGCGGGGGACGCACAGATACGCAGTATTTT.

This chain joins TRBV19 and TRBJ2-5, with TRBD1 matching 8 bases. This CDR3 is 16 amino acids long. Losses at the gene ends were 1 base for V and 2 bases for J; bases not matched to a gene: 6. Germline values: CDR1 LNHDA, CDR2 SQIVND (reference sequence). Written as DNA, the CDR3 is TGTGCCAGTAGTATAGGGGGAACAGGGGGACAAGAGACCCAGTACTTC. It codes for CASSIGGTGGQETQYF.

The genes are TRBV6-5 and TRBJ2-4; perhaps TRBD1 as D (8 bases). The CDR3 length is 13 residues. Between the trimmed V and J ends, which lost 10 bases and 3 bases, there was a span of 13 bases. Per germline, CDR1 MNHEY and CDR2 SVGAGI. In DNA, the CDR3 is TGTGCCACTACAGGGGGGGTCAAAAACATTCAGTACTTC. Translation: CATTGGVKNIQYF.

The chain combines TRBV25-1 with TRBJ2-7, with D perhaps TRBD2 (6 bases). This CDR3 is 13 amino acids long. The germline CDR1 and CDR2 sequences are MGHDK and SYGVNS. V was shortened by 3 bases and J by 4 bases, with 10 bases between the two germline ends. CDR3 bases: TGTGCCAGCAGTGATGGGGGGAAGTACGAGCAGTACTTC. Encoded protein: CASSDGGKYEQYF.

The J gene is TRBJ1-3, the V gene TRBV7-9; weak D call: TRBD1 (6 bases). The CDR3 is made up of 15 amino acids. Germline assignment: CDR1 SEHNR and CDR2 FQNEAQ (reference sequence). Trimming removed 3 bases at V and 3 bases at J, with 12 bases between. The CDR3: CASSFGQLLGNTIYF. The CDR3 DNA sequence: TGTGCCAGCAGCTTCGGACAGTTACTTGGAAACACCATATATTTT.

The genes are TRBV3-1 (or the pseudogene TRBV3-2) and TRBJ1-1, with a possible D match to TRBD1 (6 bases). The CDR3 is 15 amino acids. Trimming left V 3 bases short and J 1 base short, with 12 bases between. From germline, CDR1 is LGHDT and CDR2 YNNKEL (reference sequence). This CDR3 is CASSQIGQTNTEAFF. CDR3 coding DNA: TGTGCCAGCAGCCAGATAGGACAGACGAACACTGAAGCTTTCTTT.

The chain carries TRBV7-6 and TRBJ2-5; weak D call: TRBD2 (6 bases). Trimming cost V 3 bases and J 4 bases, with 15 bases left between them. Germline V gene data show CDR1 as SGHVS and CDR2 as FNYEAQ. The CDR3 is 15 residues long. CDR3: CASSLGNGLRETQYF. In DNA form, the CDR3 reads TGTGCCAGCAGCTTGGGAAATGGACTAAGAGAGACCCAGTACTTC.

This clone was counted a few times. The chain carries TRBV6-5 and TRBJ1-6; weak D call: TRBD1 (6 bases). This CDR3 contains 14 residues. V was shortened by 5 bases and J by 8 bases, with 13 bases between the two germline ends. CDR1 is MNHEY and CDR2 is SVGAGI in the germline V gene. The CDR3 loop is CASSINRVDSPLHF. In DNA, the CDR3 is TGTGCCAGCAGTATCAACAGGGTGGATTCACCCCTCCACTTT.

The chain employs TRBV2 and TRBJ1-4; possible D gene TRBD1, 5 bases. Germline CDR1 is SNHLY and CDR2 is FYNNEI. V lost 7 bases to trimming and J lost 3 bases, with 12 bases between them. This CDR3 contains 14 residues. CDR3 in DNA: TGTGCCAGCAAAACAGGATATGCTAATGAAAAACTGTTTTTT. Translation gives CASKTGYANEKLFF.

V is TRBV19 and J is TRBJ1-5, with TRBD1 as a possible D gene (5 bases). V was trimmed by 7 bases and J by 1 base, leaving 14 bases between them. The CDR3 runs 15 residues. The germline CDR1 and CDR2 sequences are LNHDA and SQIVND (reference sequence). In DNA form, the CDR3 reads TGTGCCAGTACCGCCAGTCCAGGGAGCAATCAGCCCCAGCATTTT. Translation: CASTASPGSNQPQHF.

Only one count was recorded for this clone. This chain links TRBV6-5 with TRBJ1-1; the D gene is possibly TRBD1 (5 bases). The CDR3 spans 14 residues. V gave up 7 bases and J gave up 1 base, with 13 bases separating them. Germline V gene lookup returns CDR1 MNHEY and CDR2 SVGAGI. In nucleotides, the CDR3 is TGTGCCAGCAAAATAGGGGAGGCGAACACTGAAGCTTTCTTT. It specifies CASKIGEANTEAFF.

This chain uses TRBV6-5 with TRBJ2-5; the D gene is possibly TRBD1 (5 bases). The germline V gene has CDR1 MNHEY and CDR2 SVGAGI. The CDR3 loop spans 12 amino acids. V gave up 2 bases and J gave up 4 bases, with 5 bases separating them. CDR3 protein: CASSYRGETQYF. CDR3 DNA: TGTGCCAGCAGTTACAGGGGAGAGACCCAGTACTTC.

The gene calls are TRBV5-4 and TRBJ1-1, with TRBD1 matching 7 bases. J lost 2 bases, V lost 4 bases, and 5 bases had no gene match. CDR1 and CDR2 from the germline V gene are SGHNT and YYREEE (reference sequence). The length of the CDR3 is 14 residues. CDR3 nucleotides: TGTGCCAGCAGCAGTGGGACAGACAACACTGAAGCTTTCTTT. It encodes CASSSGTDNTEAFF.

The V call is TRBV5-6, the J call TRBJ2-7; the D gene is possibly TRBD2 (6 bases). Trimming shortened V by 4 bases and J by 6 bases, and 20 bases separated the two germline ends. The CDR3 has 15 amino acids. Germline CDR1 and CDR2: SGHDT and YYEEEE. The CDR3 bases are TGTGCCAGCAGCGTACCTGGAGGGAATTGGGGCGAGCAGTACTTC. It is translated as CASSVPGGNWGEQYF.

This clone was seen only a few times. The CDR3 here is CASKPGQMNTGELFF. The CDR3 coding sequence is TGCGCCAGCAAACCGGGACAGATGAATACCGGGGAGCTGTTTTTT. This sequence joins TRBV5-1 and TRBJ2-2; 7 positions agree with TRBD1. CDR1 SGHRS and CDR2 YFSETQ come from the germline V gene. There are 15 residues in the CDR3. The junction had 10 bases not matched to a gene; V was cut back by 6 bases and J by 5 bases.

The genes are TRBV11-1 and TRBJ2-1, with 9 bases identical to TRBD2. The CDR3 sequence is 15 residues long. CDR1 SGHAT and CDR2 FQDESV come from the germline V gene (reference sequence). V was clipped by 1 base and J by 5 bases; unmatched bases: 3. CDR3 sequence: CASSLGTSVNNEQFF. In DNA form, the CDR3 reads TGTGCCAGCAGCTTAGGGACTAGCGTTAACAATGAGCAGTTCTTC.

The chain has TRBV19 and TRBJ1-2; TRBD1 matches at 9 bases. V was pared by 6 bases and J by 4 bases, with 18 bases of the junction left unmatched. Germline-derived CDR1 and CDR2 are LNHDA and SQIVND (reference sequence). This CDR3 has 18 residues. In nucleotides, the CDR3 is TGTGCCAGTAGCGAAACAATTTTGGGACAGGGTGACAGCTATGGCTACACCTTC. Protein product: CASSETILGQGDSYGYTF.

Comments on this clone: Germline is not matched at one junction end, which may reflect a read error. In the same sample, other DNA sequences code for this CDR3. The rearrangement uses TRBV2 and TRBJ2-7; TRBD1 matches 8 bases. This CDR3 region has 13 residues. CDR1 and CDR2 from the germline V gene are SNHLY and FYNNEI. For the CDR3, the DNA is TGTGCCAGCAGGAGGCAGGGGGCATACGAGCAGTATTTC. This translates into CASRRQGAYEQYF.